This T cell receptor beta chain was sequenced for a study of T cell responses to AZD1222 COVID-19 vaccine. Study context: Pooling covered second doses at about 4 or about 12 weeks.

Study results and caveats: Within unmutated variant regions lay the reported targets of nearly half of spike-specific TCRs. Spike-spanning, vaccine-associated CD4 TCRs were dominant at 160-218 and 743-854. Only 5 or 6 AZD1222 recipients were seropositive at baseline.

The data were produced by immunoSEQ multiplex PCR, yet TCRdb's version contains in-frame clones alone and is incomplete. The sample carries about 92,000 clones, around 93% recorded once. The V and J ends lost 6 bases and 3 bases, in that order; junction bases with no gene match: 4. The CDR3 has 13 residues. Note on this clone: No antigen is known for it.

The starting material was peripheral blood, obtained on day 0 of AZD1222 vaccination. The genes are TRBV12-3 or TRBV12-4 and TRBJ1-2; TRBD1 aligns across 7 bases. The TCR was taken from an adult in good health. CDR3 sequence reads: CASSLTGDYGYTF. DNA of the CDR3: TGTGCCAGCAGCCTCACAGGGGACTATGGCTACACCTTC.